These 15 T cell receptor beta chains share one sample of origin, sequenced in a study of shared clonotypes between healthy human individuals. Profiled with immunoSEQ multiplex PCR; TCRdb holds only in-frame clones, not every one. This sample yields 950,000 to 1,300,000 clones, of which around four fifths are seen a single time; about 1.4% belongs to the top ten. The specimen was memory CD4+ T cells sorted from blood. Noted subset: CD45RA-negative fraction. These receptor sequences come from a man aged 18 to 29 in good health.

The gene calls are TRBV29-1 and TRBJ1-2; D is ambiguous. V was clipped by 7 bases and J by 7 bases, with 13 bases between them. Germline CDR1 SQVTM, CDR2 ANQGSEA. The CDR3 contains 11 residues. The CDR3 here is CSALSGGGYTF. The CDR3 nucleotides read TGCAGCGCCCTCAGCGGTGGTGGCTACACCTTC.

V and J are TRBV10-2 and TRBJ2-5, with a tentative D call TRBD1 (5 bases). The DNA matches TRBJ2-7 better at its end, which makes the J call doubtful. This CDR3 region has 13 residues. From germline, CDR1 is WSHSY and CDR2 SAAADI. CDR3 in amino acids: CASTRDSYYEQYF. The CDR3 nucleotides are TGCGCCAGCACTCGAGACAGTTACTACGAGCAGTACTTC.

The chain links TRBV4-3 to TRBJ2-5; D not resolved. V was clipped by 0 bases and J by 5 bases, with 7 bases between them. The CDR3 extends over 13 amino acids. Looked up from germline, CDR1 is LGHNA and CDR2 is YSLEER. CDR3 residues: CASSQERYETQYF. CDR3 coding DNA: TGCGCCAGCAGCCAAGAACGGTACGAGACCCAGTACTTC.

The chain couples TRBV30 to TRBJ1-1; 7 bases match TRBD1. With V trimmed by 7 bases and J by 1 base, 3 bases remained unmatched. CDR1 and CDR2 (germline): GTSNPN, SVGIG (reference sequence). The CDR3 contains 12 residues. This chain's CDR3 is CASHRGNTEAFF. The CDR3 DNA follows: TGTGCCTCGCACAGGGGGAACACTGAAGCTTTCTTT.

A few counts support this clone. The CDR3 DNA is TGTGCCAGTGTGGTGGGTTCCAACACCGGGGAGCTGTTTTTT. Amino acids: CASVVGSNTGELFF. This chain uses TRBV19 with TRBJ2-2; no firm D call. Per the germline V gene, CDR1 is LNHDA and CDR2 is SQIVND (reference sequence). Trimming took 8 bases from V and 2 from J, leaving 12 bases between them. This CDR3 comprises 14 residues.

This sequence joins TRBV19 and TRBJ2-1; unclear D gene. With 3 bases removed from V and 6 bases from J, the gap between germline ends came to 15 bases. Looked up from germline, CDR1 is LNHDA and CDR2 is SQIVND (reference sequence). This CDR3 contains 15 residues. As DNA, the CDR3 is TGTGCCAGTAGTATTACCTGGTCGGCGAGCAATGAGCAGTTCTTC. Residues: CASSITWSASNEQFF.

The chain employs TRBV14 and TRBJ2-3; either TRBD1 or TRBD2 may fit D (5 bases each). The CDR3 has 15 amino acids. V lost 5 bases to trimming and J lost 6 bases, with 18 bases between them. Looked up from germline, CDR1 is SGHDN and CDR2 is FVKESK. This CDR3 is CASSYFGTPGDTQYF. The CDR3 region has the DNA TGTGCCAGCAGCTATTTCGGGACCCCCGGGGATACGCAGTATTTT.

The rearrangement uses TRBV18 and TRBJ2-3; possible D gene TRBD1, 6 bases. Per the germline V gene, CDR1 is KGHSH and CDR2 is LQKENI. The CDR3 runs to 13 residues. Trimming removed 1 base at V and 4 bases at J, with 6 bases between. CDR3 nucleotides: TGTGCCAGCTCACCACGACAGGCAGATACGCAGTATTTT. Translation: CASSPRQADTQYF.

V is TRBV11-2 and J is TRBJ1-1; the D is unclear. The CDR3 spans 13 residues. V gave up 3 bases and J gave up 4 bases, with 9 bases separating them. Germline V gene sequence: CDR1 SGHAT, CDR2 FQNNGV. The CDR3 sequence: CASSFQRSTEAFF. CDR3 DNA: TGTGCCAGCAGCTTTCAGCGCAGCACTGAAGCTTTCTTT.

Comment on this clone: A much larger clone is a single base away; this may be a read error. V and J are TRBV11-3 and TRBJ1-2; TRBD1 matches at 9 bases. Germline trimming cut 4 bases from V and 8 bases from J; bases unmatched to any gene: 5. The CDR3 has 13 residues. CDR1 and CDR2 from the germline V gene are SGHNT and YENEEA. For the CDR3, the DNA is TGTGCCAGCAGCTCGGGACAGGGAAAAGGCTACACCTTC. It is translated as CASSSGQGKGYTF.

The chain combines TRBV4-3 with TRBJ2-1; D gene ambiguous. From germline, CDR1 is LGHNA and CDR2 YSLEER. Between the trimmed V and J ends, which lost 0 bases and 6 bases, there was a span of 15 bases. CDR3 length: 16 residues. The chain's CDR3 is CASSQDDIGRFNEQFF. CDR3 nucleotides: TGCGCCAGCAGCCAAGACGACATAGGCCGATTCAATGAGCAGTTCTTC.

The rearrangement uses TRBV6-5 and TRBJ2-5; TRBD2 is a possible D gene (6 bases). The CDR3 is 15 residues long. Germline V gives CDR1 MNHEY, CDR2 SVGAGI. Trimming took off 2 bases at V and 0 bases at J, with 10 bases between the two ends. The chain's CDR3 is CASSYVAEYQETQYF. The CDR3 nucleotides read TGTGCCAGCAGTTACGTAGCGGAGTACCAAGAGACCCAGTACTTC.

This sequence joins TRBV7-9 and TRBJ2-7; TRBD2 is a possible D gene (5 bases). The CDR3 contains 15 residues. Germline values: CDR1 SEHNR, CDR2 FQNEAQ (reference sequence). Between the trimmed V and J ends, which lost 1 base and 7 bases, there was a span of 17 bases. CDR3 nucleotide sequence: TGTGCCAGCAGCTTAGTGGTGGACTGGGCAAGGGAGCAGTACTTC. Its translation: CASSLVVDWAREQYF.

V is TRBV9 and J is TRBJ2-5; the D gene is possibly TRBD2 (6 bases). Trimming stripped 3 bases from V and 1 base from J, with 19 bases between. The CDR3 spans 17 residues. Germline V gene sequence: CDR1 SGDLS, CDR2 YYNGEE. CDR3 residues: CASSAGIGGNIQETQYF. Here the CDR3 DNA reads TGTGCCAGCAGCGCAGGTATTGGCGGGAATATCCAAGAGACCCAGTACTTC.

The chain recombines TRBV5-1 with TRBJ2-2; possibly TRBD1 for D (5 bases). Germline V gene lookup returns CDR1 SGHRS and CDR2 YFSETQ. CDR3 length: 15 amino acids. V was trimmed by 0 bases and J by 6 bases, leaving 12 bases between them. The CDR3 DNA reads TGCGCCAGCAGCTTGGTCCAGGGTGTACCCGGGGAGCTGTTTTTT. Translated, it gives CASSLVQGVPGELFF.